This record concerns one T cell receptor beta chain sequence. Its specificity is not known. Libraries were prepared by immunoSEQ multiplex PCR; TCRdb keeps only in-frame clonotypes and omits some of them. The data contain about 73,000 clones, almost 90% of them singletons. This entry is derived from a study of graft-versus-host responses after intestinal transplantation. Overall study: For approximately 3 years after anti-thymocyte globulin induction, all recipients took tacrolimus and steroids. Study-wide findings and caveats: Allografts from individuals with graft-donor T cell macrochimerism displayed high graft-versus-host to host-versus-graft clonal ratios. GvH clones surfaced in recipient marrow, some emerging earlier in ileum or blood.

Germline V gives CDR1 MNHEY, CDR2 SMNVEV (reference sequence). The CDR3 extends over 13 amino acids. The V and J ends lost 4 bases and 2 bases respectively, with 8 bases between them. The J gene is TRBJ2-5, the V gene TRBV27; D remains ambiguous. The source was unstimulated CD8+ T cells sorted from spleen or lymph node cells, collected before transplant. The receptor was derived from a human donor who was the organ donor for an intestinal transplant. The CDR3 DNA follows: TGTGCCAGCAGTTGGCGGCTGCAAGAGACCCAGTACTTC. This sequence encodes CASSWRLQETQYF.